Below are 17 T cell receptor beta chains sequenced from a single sample in a study of blood T cell repertoires in COVID-19. Generated by immunoSEQ multiplex PCR, the TCRdb table keeps only in-frame clones and is missing some. The table has about 150,000 clones, around 88% seen once. Specimen: peripheral blood. The receptor set was obtained from a human donor in a cohort sampled during active COVID-19.

The chain has TRBV30 and TRBJ2-5; TRBD2 is a possible D gene (6 bases). Looked up from germline, CDR1 is GTSNPN and CDR2 is SVGIG (reference sequence). The CDR3 has 15 residues. The V end lost 1 base, the J end lost 5 bases, and 17 bases lay between the germline ends. The DNA for the CDR3 is TGTGCCTGGAGTGACGGGCGGAACCGGGGGGAGACCCAGTACTTC. Amino acid sequence: CAWSDGRNRGETQYF. Filled out from reference TRBV30 and TRBJ2-5, the complete variable domain reads SQTIHQWPATLVQPVGSPLSLECTVEGTSNPNLYWYRQAAGRGLQLLFYSVGIGQISSEVPQNLSASRPQDRQFILSSKKLLLSDSGFYLCAWSDGRNRGETQYFGPGTRLLVL.

This chain's CDR3 is CASSYNPQVLDQYF. Here the CDR3 DNA reads TGTGCCAGCAGTTACAATCCACAGGTCTTGGATCAGTACTTC. The V gene is TRBV6-6, the J gene TRBJ2-7, with TRBD1 as a possible D gene (5 bases). CDR3 length: 14 amino acids. Trimming took 2 bases from V and 10 from J, leaving 18 bases between them. Germline V CDR1 and CDR2: MNHNY, SVGAGI (reference sequence).

The chain combines TRBV30 with TRBJ1-6, with a possible D match to TRBD1 (6 bases). Trimming left V 7 bases short and J 7 bases short, with 11 bases between. Per germline, CDR1 GTSNPN and CDR2 SVGIG (reference sequence). This CDR3 comprises 12 residues. The CDR3 region has the DNA TGTGCCTCAGGGGAGTCGAATTCACCCCTCCACTTT. Amino acid sequence: CASGESNSPLHF.

V is TRBV7-9 and J is TRBJ2-5; 14 positions match TRBD2. The V gene's germline CDR1 is SEHNR and CDR2 FQNEAQ (reference sequence). V shed 3 bases, J shed 5 bases, and the junction held 5 bases outside the gene matches. The CDR3 contains 16 residues. The CDR3 nucleotides read TGTGCCAGCAGCTTTGGACTAGCGGGAGGAAGGGAGACCCAGTACTTC. Residues: CASSFGLAGGRETQYF. Full variable domain (remainder filled in from reference TRBV7-9 and TRBJ2-5): DTGVSQNPRHKITKRGQNVTFRCDPISEHNRLYWYRQTLGQGPEFLTYFQNEAQLEKSRLLSDRFSAERPKGSFSTLEIQRTEQGDSAMYLCASSFGLAGGRETQYFGPGTRLLVL.

This clone appeared once. This chain links TRBV19 with TRBJ1-4; 7 nucleotides agree with TRBD1. Trimming cost V 3 bases and J 7 bases; bases outside gene matches: 5. The CDR3 extends over 14 amino acids. Germline V gives CDR1 LNHDA, CDR2 SQIVND (reference sequence). The CDR3 reads CASSIRGLGEKLFF. In nucleotides, the CDR3 is TGTGCCAGTAGTATTAGGGGGCTGGGTGAAAAACTGTTTTTT.

The genes are TRBV30 and TRBJ2-7, with TRBD1 matching over 8 bases. Germline CDR1 and CDR2: GTSNPN and SVGIG (reference sequence). After removal of 4 bases from V and 3 bases from J, the junction contained 5 bases not matched to a gene. This CDR3 has 13 residues. Here the CDR3 reads CAWNRGSNYEQYF. Written as DNA, the CDR3 is TGTGCCTGGAACAGGGGGTCCAACTACGAGCAGTACTTC. Drawing the rest from reference TRBV30 and TRBJ2-7, the complete variable domain is SQTIHQWPATLVQPVGSPLSLECTVEGTSNPNLYWYRQAAGRGLQLLFYSVGIGQISSEVPQNLSASRPQDRQFILSSKKLLLSDSGFYLCAWNRGSNYEQYFGPGTRLTVT.

J is TRBJ1-5 and V is TRBV7-2; unclear D gene. The CDR3 totals 18 residues. CDR1 is SGHTA, CDR2 FQGNSA, per germline. V was pared by 1 base and J by 0 bases, with 16 bases between. The CDR3 DNA is TGTGCCAGCAGCTTAGTAAGTCTTCGGGAGAATAGCAATCAGCCCCAGCATTTT. This sequence encodes CASSLVSLRENSNQPQHF. Using reference TRBV7-2 and TRBJ1-5 for the parts outside the CDR3, the full variable domain is GAGVSQSPSNKVTEKGKDVELRCDPISGHTALYWYRQSLGQGLEFLIYFQGNSAPDKSGLPSDRFSAERTGGSVSTLTIQRTQQEDSAVYLCASSLVSLRENSNQPQHFGDGTRLSIL.

This clone was observed a few times. V usage is TRBV19 and J usage is TRBJ2-2; a possible D gene is TRBD2 (5 bases). With 7 bases removed from V and 0 bases from J, the gap between germline ends came to 9 bases. Germline V gene data show CDR1 as LNHDA and CDR2 as SQIVND (reference sequence). The CDR3 runs to 14 residues. CDR3 in amino acids: CASTVRANTGELFF. DNA of the CDR3: TGTGCCAGTACCGTGAGGGCGAACACCGGGGAGCTGTTTTTT. Complete variable domain (other parts from reference TRBV19 and TRBJ2-2): DGGITQSPKYLFRKEGQNVTLSCEQNLNHDAMYWYRQDPGQGLRLIYYSQIVNDFQKGDIAEGYSVSREKKESFPLTVTSAQKNPTAFYLCASTVRANTGELFFGEGSRLTVL.

This sequence joins TRBV4-3 and TRBJ2-1, with TRBD2 matching 11 bases. In germline, CDR1 is LGHNA, CDR2 YSLEER. V lost 0 bases and J lost 4; bases outside the gene matches: 2. This CDR3 has 16 residues. CDR3 DNA: TGCGCCAGCAGCCAAGAGGGACTAGCGGCTTACAATGAGCAGTTCTTC. Translation gives CASSQEGLAAYNEQFF.

J is TRBJ1-2 and V is TRBV6-5; 7 bases fit TRBD1. The ends lost 2 bases at V and 8 bases at J; junction bases unmatched: 8. Germline lookup yields CDR1 MNHEY and CDR2 SVGAGI. The CDR3 has 14 amino acids. CDR3 sequence reads: CASSYGVTGKGYTF. As DNA, the CDR3 is TGTGCCAGCAGTTACGGCGTGACAGGGAAGGGCTACACCTTC.

The chain combines TRBV18 with TRBJ2-7; 12 nucleotides agree with TRBD2. Germline V lookup: CDR1 KGHSH, CDR2 LQKENI. Trimming took 2 bases from V and 6 from J; bases not matched to a gene: 5. The CDR3 spans 15 residues. Here the CDR3 DNA reads TGTGCCAGCTCACCAAATCTAGCGGGAGGGATCGAGCAGTACTTC. Protein sequence: CASSPNLAGGIEQYF. The whole variable domain, filled in from reference TRBV18 and TRBJ2-7, reads NAGVMQNPRHLVRRRGQEARLRCSPMKGHSHVYWYRQLPEEGLKFMVYLQKENIIDESGMPKERFSAEFPKEGPSILRIQQVVRGDSAAYFCASSPNLAGGIEQYFGPGTRLTVT.

With regard to this clone: The junction shows a germline mismatch at one end, possibly a read error. The chain couples TRBV5-5 to TRBJ2-3, with 8 bases aligning to TRBD2. From germline, CDR1 is SGHKS and CDR2 YYEKEE (reference sequence). The CDR3 extends over 14 amino acids. The CDR3 sequence is CASSLGTSTDTQYF. Written as DNA, the CDR3 is TGTGCCAGCAGCTTGGGGACTAGCACGGATACGCAGTATTTT.

The chain uses TRBV27 and TRBJ2-7, with D perhaps matching TRBD2 (6 bases). Trimming shortened V by 2 bases and J by 1 base, and 12 bases separated the two germline ends. This CDR3 region has 15 residues. Germline-derived CDR1 and CDR2 are MNHEY and SMNVEV (reference sequence). In DNA, the CDR3 is TGTGCCAGCAGTTTAGGCGGGCGGGGTTCCTACGAGCAGTACTTC. It yields the protein CASSLGGRGSYEQYF.

The genes are TRBV2 and TRBJ1-5; D is perhaps TRBD1 (6 bases). Trimming removed 8 bases at V and 8 bases at J, with 16 bases between. The V gene's germline CDR1 is SNHLY and CDR2 FYNNEI. The CDR3 runs 13 residues. The DNA of the CDR3 is TGTGCCAGCTCCCCCCAGGGGAGTGAGCCCCAGCATTTT. Translating it yields CASSPQGSEPQHF.

The chain carries TRBV6-6 and TRBJ1-1; TRBD1 matches 7 bases. The CDR3 has 16 amino acids. The V gene end was trimmed by 1 base and the J gene end by 0 bases; junction bases not matched to a gene: 5. Germline assignment: CDR1 MNHNY and CDR2 SVGAGI (reference sequence). In DNA form, the CDR3 reads TGTGCCAGCAGTTACTACCCGGGACAGTTGAACACTGAAGCTTTCTTT. Residues: CASSYYPGQLNTEAFF.

The chain has TRBV28 and TRBJ1-6; weak D call: TRBD1 (5 bases). The germline CDR1 and CDR2 sequences are MDHEN and SYDVKM. The germline V and J ends were trimmed by 5 bases and 9 bases, with 20 bases remaining between them. The CDR3 is made up of 16 amino acids. CDR3 loop: CASSLRDRGVGSPLHF. CDR3 in DNA: TGTGCCAGCAGTCTACGGGACCGCGGGGTTGGTTCACCCCTCCACTTT. The full variable domain, in which reference TRBV28 and TRBJ1-6 provide the parts outside the CDR3, is DVKVTQSSRYLVKRTGEKVFLECVQDMDHENMFWYRQDPGLGLRLIYFSYDVKMKEKGDIPEGYSVSREKKERFSLILESASTNQTSMYLCASSLRDRGVGSPLHFGNGTRLTVT.

The chain uses TRBV9 and TRBJ1-2; a possible D gene is TRBD1 (5 bases). The CDR3 consists of 13 residues. CDR1 SGDLS and CDR2 YYNGEE come from the germline V gene. Trimming stripped 4 bases from V and 4 bases from J, with 11 bases between. The CDR3 region is CASSPTATYGYTF. The CDR3 nucleotides read TGTGCCAGCAGCCCGACAGCGACCTATGGCTACACCTTC.